This T cell receptor (beta chain) was retrieved from a study of cytomegalovirus exposure and HLA in healthy donors. At the level of the study: Unique TCRs from HLA-typed donors, around 93 million of them, were held in an early data release.

Trimming at V came to 5 bases and at J to 4 bases, leaving 14 bases not matched to a gene. Germline V gene data show CDR1 as MDHEN and CDR2 as SYDVKM. The CDR3 sequence is 16 residues long. Amplification used 60 Vbeta primers and 13 Jbeta primers. Profiling relied on immunoSEQ multiplex PCR, and the TCRdb table lists in-frame clones only, not all of them. Among roughly 180,000 clones listed, approximately 80% were seen once. Study observations and caveats: In vitro experiments confirmed that a few CMV-associated chains were specific for CMV antigens.

With respect to this clone: Its antigen is undetermined.

This TCR derives from a woman aged 18-30 years in good health and CMV-seronegative. The sequencing input was PBMCs. The J gene is TRBJ2-7, the V gene TRBV28; TRBD2 matches at 7 bases. The CDR3 coding sequence is TGTGCCAGCAGTCGGCTAGCGGTCCTTGAAGGTTACGAGCAGTACTTC. Its protein product is CASSRLAVLEGYEQYF. Looking up the rest from reference TRBV28 and TRBJ2-7 gives the full variable domain: DVKVTQSSRYLVKRTGEKVFLECVQDMDHENMFWYRQDPGLGLRLIYFSYDVKMKEKGDIPEGYSVSREKKERFSLILESASTNQTSMYLCASSRLAVLEGYEQYFGPGTRLTVT.